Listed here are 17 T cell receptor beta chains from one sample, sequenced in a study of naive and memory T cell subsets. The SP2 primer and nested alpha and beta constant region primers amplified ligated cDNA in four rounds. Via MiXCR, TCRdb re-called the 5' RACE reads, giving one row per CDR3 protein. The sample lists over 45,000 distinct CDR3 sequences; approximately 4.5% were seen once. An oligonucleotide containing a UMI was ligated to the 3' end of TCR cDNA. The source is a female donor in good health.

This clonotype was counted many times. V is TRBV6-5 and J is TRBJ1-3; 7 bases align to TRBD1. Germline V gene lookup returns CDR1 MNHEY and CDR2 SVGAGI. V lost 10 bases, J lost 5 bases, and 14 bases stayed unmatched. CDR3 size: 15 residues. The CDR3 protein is CANMFGTEYRNTIYF. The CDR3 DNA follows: TGTGCCAATATGTTCGGGACAGAATATCGAAACACCATATATTTT.

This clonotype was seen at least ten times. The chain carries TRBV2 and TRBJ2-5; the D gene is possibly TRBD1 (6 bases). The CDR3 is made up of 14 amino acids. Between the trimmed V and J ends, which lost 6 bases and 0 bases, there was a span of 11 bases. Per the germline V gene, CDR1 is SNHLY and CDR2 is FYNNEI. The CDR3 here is CASRDSLHQETQYF. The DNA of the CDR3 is TGTGCCAGCAGGGACAGCCTACACCAAGAGACCCAGTACTTC.

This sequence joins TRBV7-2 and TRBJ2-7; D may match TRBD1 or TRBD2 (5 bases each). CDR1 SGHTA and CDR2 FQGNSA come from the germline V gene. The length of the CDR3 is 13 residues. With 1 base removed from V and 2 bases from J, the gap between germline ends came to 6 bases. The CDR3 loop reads CASSLGGTYEQYF. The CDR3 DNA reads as TGTGCCAGCAGCTTAGGGGGGACCTACGAGCAGTACTTC.

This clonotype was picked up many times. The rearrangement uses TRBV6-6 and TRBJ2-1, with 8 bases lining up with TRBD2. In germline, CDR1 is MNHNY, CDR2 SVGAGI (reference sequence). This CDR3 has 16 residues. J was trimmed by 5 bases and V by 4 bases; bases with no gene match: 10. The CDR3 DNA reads TGTGCCAGCAGTTCCACGACTAGCGCGTCCCACAATGAGCAGTTCTTC. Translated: CASSSTTSASHNEQFF.

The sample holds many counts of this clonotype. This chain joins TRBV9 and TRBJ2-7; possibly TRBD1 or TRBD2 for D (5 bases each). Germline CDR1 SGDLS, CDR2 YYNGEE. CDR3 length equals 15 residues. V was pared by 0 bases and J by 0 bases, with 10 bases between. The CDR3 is CASSVAGTSSYEQYF. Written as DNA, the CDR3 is TGTGCCAGCAGCGTAGCCGGGACGAGCTCCTACGAGCAGTACTTC.

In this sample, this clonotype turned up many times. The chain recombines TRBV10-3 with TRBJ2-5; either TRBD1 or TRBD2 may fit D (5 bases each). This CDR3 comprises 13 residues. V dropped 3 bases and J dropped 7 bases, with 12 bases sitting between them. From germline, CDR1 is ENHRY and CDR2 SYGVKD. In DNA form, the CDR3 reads TGTGCCATCAGTGAAGGACGGGACGGGACCCAGTACTTC. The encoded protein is CAISEGRDGTQYF.

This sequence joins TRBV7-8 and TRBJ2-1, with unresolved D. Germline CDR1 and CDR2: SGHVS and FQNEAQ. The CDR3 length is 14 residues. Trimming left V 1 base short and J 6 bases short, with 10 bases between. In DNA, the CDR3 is TGTGCCAGCAGCTTAGAGATGCGAGCCAATGAGCAGTTCTTC. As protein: CASSLEMRANEQFF. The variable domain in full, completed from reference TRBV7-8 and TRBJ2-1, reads GAGVSQSPRYKVAKRGQDVALRCDPISGHVSLFWYQQALGQGPEFLTYFQNEAQLDKSGLPSDRFFAERPEGSVSTLKIQRTQQEDSAVYLCASSLEMRANEQFFGPGTRLTVL.

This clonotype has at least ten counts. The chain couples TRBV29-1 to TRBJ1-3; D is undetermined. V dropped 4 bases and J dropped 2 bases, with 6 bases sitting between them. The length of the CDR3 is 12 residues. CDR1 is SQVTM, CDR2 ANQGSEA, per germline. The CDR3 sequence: CSVVTPGNTIYF. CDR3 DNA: TGCAGCGTTGTAACACCTGGAAACACCATATATTTT.

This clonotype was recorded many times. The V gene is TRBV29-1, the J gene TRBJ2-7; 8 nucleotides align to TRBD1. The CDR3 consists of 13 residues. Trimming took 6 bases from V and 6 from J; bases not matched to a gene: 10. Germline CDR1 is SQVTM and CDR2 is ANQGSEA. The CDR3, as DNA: TGCAGCGTCCCACGGACAGGGTCATCCGAGCAGTACTTC. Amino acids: CSVPRTGSSEQYF.

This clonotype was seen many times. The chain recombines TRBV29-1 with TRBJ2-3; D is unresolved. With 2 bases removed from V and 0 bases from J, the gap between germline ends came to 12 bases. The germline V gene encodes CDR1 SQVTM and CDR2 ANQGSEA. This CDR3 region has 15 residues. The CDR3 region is CSVERLRPSTDTQYF. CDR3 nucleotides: TGCAGCGTTGAAAGGTTGAGGCCCAGCACAGATACGCAGTATTTT.

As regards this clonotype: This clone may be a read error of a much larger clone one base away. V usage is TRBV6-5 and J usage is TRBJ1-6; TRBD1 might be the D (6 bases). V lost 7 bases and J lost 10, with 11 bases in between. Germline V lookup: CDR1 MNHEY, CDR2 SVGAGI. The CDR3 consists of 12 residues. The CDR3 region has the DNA TGTGCCAGCATGAGGGGGAAGTCACCCCTCCACTTT. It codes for CASMRGKSPLHF.

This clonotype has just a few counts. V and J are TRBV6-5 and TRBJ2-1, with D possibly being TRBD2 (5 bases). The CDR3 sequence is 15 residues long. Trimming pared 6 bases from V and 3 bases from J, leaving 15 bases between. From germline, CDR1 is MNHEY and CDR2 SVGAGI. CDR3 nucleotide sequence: TGTGCCAGCAGATCCGACACGGGGTTCTACAATGAGCAGTTCTTC. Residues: CASRSDTGFYNEQFF.

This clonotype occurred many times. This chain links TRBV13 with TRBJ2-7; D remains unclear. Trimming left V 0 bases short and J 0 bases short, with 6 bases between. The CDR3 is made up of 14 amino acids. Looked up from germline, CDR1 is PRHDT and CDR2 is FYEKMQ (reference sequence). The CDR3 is CASSLGLLSYEQYF. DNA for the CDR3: TGTGCCAGCAGCTTAGGGCTTCTCTCCTACGAGCAGTACTTC.

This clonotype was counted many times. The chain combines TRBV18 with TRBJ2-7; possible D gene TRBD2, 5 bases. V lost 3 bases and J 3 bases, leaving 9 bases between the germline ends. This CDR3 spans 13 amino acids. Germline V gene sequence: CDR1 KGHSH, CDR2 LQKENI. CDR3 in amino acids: CASSPGLNYEQYF. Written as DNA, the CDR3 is TGTGCCAGCTCACCCGGACTCAACTACGAGCAGTACTTC.

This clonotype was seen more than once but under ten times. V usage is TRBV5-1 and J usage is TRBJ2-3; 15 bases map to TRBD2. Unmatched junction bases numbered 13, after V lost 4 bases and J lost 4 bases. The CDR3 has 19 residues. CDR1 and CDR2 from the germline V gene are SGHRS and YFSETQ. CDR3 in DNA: TGCGCCAGCAGCATCGGACTAGCGGGAGGGCCAGGGTTGGCAGATACGCAGTATTTT. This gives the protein CASSIGLAGGPGLADTQYF.

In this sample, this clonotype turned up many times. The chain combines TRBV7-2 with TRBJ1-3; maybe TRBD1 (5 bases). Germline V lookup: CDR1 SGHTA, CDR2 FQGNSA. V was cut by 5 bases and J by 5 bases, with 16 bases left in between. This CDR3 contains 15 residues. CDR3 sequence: CASSPRSRERNTIYF. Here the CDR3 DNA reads TGTGCCAGCAGCCCTCGGAGCAGGGAAAGAAACACCATATATTTT.

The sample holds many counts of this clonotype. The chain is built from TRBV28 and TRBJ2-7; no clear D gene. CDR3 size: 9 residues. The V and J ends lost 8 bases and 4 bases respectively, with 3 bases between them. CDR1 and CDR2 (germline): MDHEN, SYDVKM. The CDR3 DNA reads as TGTGCCAGCGGGTACGAGCAGTACTTC. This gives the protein CASGYEQYF.